The 27 T cell receptor beta chains below all came from one sample that was sequenced in a study of immune cell composition in non-small cell lung cancer. Normal lung was taken at the farthest possible site, at least 3 cm from tumour. This table comes from immunoSEQ multiplex PCR, and its TCRdb copy is limited to in-frame clones, with some not included. In the table there are about 3,100 clones, approximately 78% of which are singletons. The sample taken for sequencing was non-adjacent lung tissue. Source of these receptors: a human donor with non-small cell lung cancer. The donor label of this sample is uncertain.

In this sample, this clone turned up a few times. This rearrangement joins TRBV29-1 to TRBJ2-3, with TRBD1 matching over 9 bases. The germline V gene has CDR1 SQVTM and CDR2 ANQGSEA. The CDR3 extends over 15 amino acids. The V gene end was trimmed by 6 bases and the J gene end by 3 bases; junction bases not matched to a gene: 10. The CDR3 spells CSVVPGQGGTDTQYF. The CDR3 nucleotides are TGCAGCGTAGTACCGGGACAGGGAGGAACAGATACGCAGTATTTT.

V is TRBV7-8 and J is TRBJ2-1; D is possibly TRBD1 (5 bases). V was clipped by 1 base and J by 8 bases, with 9 bases between them. This CDR3 contains 13 residues. Germline V gene data show CDR1 as SGHVS and CDR2 as FQNEAQ. CDR3 region: CASSLDLGDEQFF. As DNA, the CDR3 is TGTGCCAGCAGCTTAGATCTAGGGGATGAGCAGTTCTTC. The full variable domain, in which reference TRBV7-8 and TRBJ2-1 provide the parts outside the CDR3, is GAGVSQSPRYKVAKRGQDVALRCDPISGHVSLFWYQQALGQGPEFLTYFQNEAQLDKSGLPSDRFFAERPEGSVSTLKIQRTQQEDSAVYLCASSLDLGDEQFFGPGTRLTVL.

The chain recombines TRBV12-5 with TRBJ1-2; 8 positions match TRBD1. The CDR3 loop spans 15 amino acids. Per germline, CDR1 LGHNT and CDR2 FRNRAP. J gave up 4 bases and V 1 base, and 5 bases lay outside the gene matches. CDR3 nucleotides: TGTGCTAGTGGTTTGGGACAGGGGAGCGGCTATGGCTACACCTTC. This translates into CASGLGQGSGYGYTF.

V is TRBV4-2 and J is TRBJ2-5; 10 bases fit TRBD2. The germline V gene has CDR1 LGHNA and CDR2 YNFKEQ. There are 15 residues in the CDR3. With V trimmed by 5 bases and J by 2 bases, 5 bases remained unmatched. CDR3 nucleotide sequence: TGTGCCAGCAGCGCCGGGACTAGCGAACAAGAGACCCAGTACTTC. This translates into CASSAGTSEQETQYF.

Written as DNA, the CDR3 is TGTGCCAGCAGTTACGCCGGGACAGGGAAGACCCAGTACTTC. It yields the protein CASSYAGTGKTQYF. This chain uses TRBV28 with TRBJ2-5; 9 bases are a match to TRBD1. Trimming cost V 4 bases and J 6 bases; bases outside gene matches: 6. Germline CDR1 is MDHEN and CDR2 is SYDVKM. This CDR3 spans 14 amino acids.

The V gene is TRBV4-1, the J gene TRBJ2-1; 8 nucleotides align to TRBD2. V was pared by 4 bases and J by 8 bases, with 13 bases of the junction left unmatched. Germline loops: CDR1 MGHRA, CDR2 YSYEKL. The CDR3 loop spans 16 amino acids. The CDR3 bases are TGCGCCAGCAGCCTGGGCATGGGTAGCGGGATTGATGAGCAGTTCTTC. Its protein product is CASSLGMGSGIDEQFF.

The rearrangement links TRBV5-8 to TRBJ1-5; TRBD1 is a possible D gene (6 bases). V dropped 4 bases and J dropped 2 bases, with 16 bases sitting between them. Per the germline V gene, CDR1 is SGHTS and CDR2 is YDEGEE. There are 16 residues in the CDR3. As DNA, the CDR3 is TGTGCCAGCAGCAGCCGGGGGGCCGTCGGCAATCAGCCCCAGCATTTT. Amino acids: CASSSRGAVGNQPQHF.

The rearrangement links TRBV4-1 to TRBJ2-2, with TRBD1 identical over 7 bases. V gave up 0 bases and J gave up 6 bases; unmatched junction bases: 7. CDR1 is MGHRA and CDR2 is YSYEKL in the germline V gene. The CDR3 length is 16 residues. This chain's CDR3 is CASSQDQGVTPGELFF. The CDR3, as DNA: TGCGCCAGCAGCCAAGATCAGGGGGTGACCCCCGGGGAGCTGTTTTTT.

A few counts support this clone. The genes are TRBV19 and TRBJ1-1, with unresolved D. The CDR3 runs 14 residues. Germline V gene sequence: CDR1 LNHDA, CDR2 SQIVND (reference sequence). Deletions cut 3 bases from V and 1 base from J, with 9 bases between. This chain's CDR3 is CASSMSATNTEAFF. For the CDR3, the DNA is TGTGCCAGTAGTATGTCAGCGACGAACACTGAAGCTTTCTTT.

This clone has just a few counts. DNA of the CDR3: TGTGCCAGCAGCCAAACTGAGATAAGCACAGATACGCAGTATTTT. Its translation: CASSQTEISTDTQYF. V usage is TRBV4-2 and J usage is TRBJ2-3; D remains ambiguous. CDR1 LGHNA and CDR2 YNFKEQ come from the germline V gene. This CDR3 is 15 amino acids long. With 2 bases removed from V and 0 bases from J, the gap between germline ends came to 9 bases.

The chain employs TRBV7-2 and TRBJ2-7; perhaps TRBD1 as D (5 bases). Germline values: CDR1 SGHTA, CDR2 FQGNSA. V lost 1 base to trimming and J lost 6 bases, with 10 bases between them. The CDR3 runs 13 residues. This CDR3 reads CASSLDPGLEQYF. As DNA, the CDR3 is TGTGCCAGCAGCTTAGATCCAGGGCTCGAGCAGTACTTC.

CDR3 DNA sequence: TGTGCCAGCAGTTCCCGACAGGGGGACGATAGCGGGAGCACCGGGGAGCTGTTTTTT. Translated: CASSSRQGDDSGSTGELFF. The chain recombines TRBV27 with TRBJ2-2, with D possibly called TRBD1 or TRBD2 (9 bases each). The germline CDR1 and CDR2 sequences are MNHEY and SMNVEV (reference sequence). V lost 4 bases and J 4 bases, leaving 25 bases between the germline ends. The CDR3 spans 19 residues.

The rearrangement uses TRBV20-1 and TRBJ2-1; 7 bases fit TRBD2. There are 11 residues in the CDR3. J was trimmed by 15 bases and V by 3 bases; bases with no gene match: 8. Germline assignment: CDR1 DFQATT and CDR2 SNEGSKA (reference sequence). Written as DNA, the CDR3 is TGCAGTGCTAGTGGCTGGACTAGTGGGTTCTTC. Amino acids: CSASGWTSGFF.

The chain links TRBV7-2 to TRBJ2-3; D uncertain. V was shortened by 4 bases and J by 3 bases, with 14 bases between the two germline ends. CDR1 is SGHTA and CDR2 is FQGNSA in the germline V gene. The CDR3 runs to 15 residues. CDR3 coding DNA: TGTGCCAGCAGCTCCCGCGTATCCATAACAGATACGCAGTATTTT. Translation: CASSSRVSITDTQYF. The whole variable domain, filled in from reference TRBV7-2 and TRBJ2-3, reads GAGVSQSPSNKVTEKGKDVELRCDPISGHTALYWYRQSLGQGLEFLIYFQGNSAPDKSGLPSDRFSAERTGGSVSTLTIQRTQQEDSAVYLCASSSRVSITDTQYFGPGTRLTVL.

V gene TRBV4-2 combines with J gene TRBJ2-7; possibly TRBD2 for D (5 bases). CDR3 length: 14 amino acids. V was cut by 5 bases and J by 0 bases, with 11 bases left in between. Germline V gene sequence: CDR1 LGHNA, CDR2 YNFKEQ. DNA for the CDR3: TGTGCCAGCAGCGGGCTGGGGAGCTCCTACGAGCAGTACTTC. Translating gives CASSGLGSSYEQYF.

This chain joins TRBV5-4 and TRBJ2-1, with 7 bases lining up with TRBD2. This CDR3 has 15 amino acids. V trimming: 5 bases; J trimming: 2 bases; junction bases outside the gene matches: 7. Germline V gene sequence: CDR1 SGHNT, CDR2 YYREEE (reference sequence). CDR3 sequence (DNA): TGTGCCAGCAGTGCAAGCGGGGACCCCTACAATGAGCAGTTCTTC. Translating it yields CASSASGDPYNEQFF.

The chain carries TRBV19 and TRBJ2-7; D is possibly TRBD2 (6 bases). The CDR3 sequence is 15 residues long. Germline CDR1 reads LNHDA; CDR2 reads SQIVND (reference sequence). With 0 bases removed from V and 2 bases from J, the gap between germline ends came to 11 bases. This CDR3 reads CASSIDGTDPYEQYF. For the CDR3, the DNA is TGTGCCAGTAGTATAGACGGGACTGACCCCTACGAGCAGTACTTC.

This chain uses TRBV7-6 with TRBJ2-1, with 9 bases aligning to TRBD2. There are 13 residues in the CDR3. Trimming cost V 1 base and J 11 bases; bases outside gene matches: 3. The germline V gene encodes CDR1 SGHVS and CDR2 FNYEAQ. The CDR3 DNA reads as TGTGCCAGCAGCTTAGGAGCGGGAGGACAGCAGTTCTTC. Encoded protein: CASSLGAGGQQFF. The variable domain in full, completed from reference TRBV7-6 and TRBJ2-1, reads GAGVSQSPRYKVTKRGQDVALRCDPISGHVSLYWYRQALGQGPEFLTYFNYEAQQDKSGLPNDRFSAERPEGSISTLTIQRTEQRDSAMYRCASSLGAGGQQFFGPGTRLTVL.

This clone occurred a few times. The chain is built from TRBV5-8 and TRBJ2-3; D might be TRBD2 (6 bases). CDR1 is SGHTS and CDR2 is YDEGEE in the germline V gene. Trimming took off 0 bases at V and 10 bases at J, with 9 bases between the two ends. The CDR3 extends over 12 amino acids. The CDR3 protein is CASSLVEGAQYF. Here the CDR3 DNA reads TGTGCCAGCAGCTTGGTGGAGGGAGCGCAGTATTTT.

This clone came up once. CDR3 sequence reads: CASSLRTRGEQYF. DNA of the CDR3: TGTGCCAGCAGCTTGAGGACTAGGGGCGAGCAGTACTTC. The chain combines TRBV5-6 with TRBJ2-7, with 7 bases aligning to TRBD2. This CDR3 spans 13 amino acids. Looked up from germline, CDR1 is SGHDT and CDR2 is YYEEEE. V was clipped by 1 base and J by 6 bases; unmatched bases: 4. Full variable domain (remainder filled in from reference TRBV5-6 and TRBJ2-7): DAGVTQSPTHLIKTRGQQVTLRCSPKSGHDTVSWYQQALGQGPQFIFQYYEEEERQRGNFPDRFSGHQFPNYSSELNVNALLLGDSALYLCASSLRTRGEQYFGPGTRLTVT.

The chain uses TRBV28 and TRBJ1-4; D is unclear. V lost 6 bases to trimming and J lost 7 bases, with 6 bases between them. This CDR3 is built from 11 residues. CDR1 is MDHEN, CDR2 SYDVKM, per germline. The CDR3 is CASRRGEKLFF. DNA of the CDR3: TGTGCCAGCAGGCGCGGTGAAAAACTGTTTTTT.

This clone was picked up one time. The gene calls are TRBV28 and TRBJ2-1; D not resolved. The CDR3 totals 12 residues. CDR1 and CDR2 from the germline V gene are MDHEN and SYDVKM. The germline V and J ends were trimmed by 10 bases and 13 bases, with 20 bases remaining between them. For the CDR3, the DNA is TGTGCCACCACCCCCTCGAGCAGGTTTCAGTTCTTC. Protein: CATTPSSRFQFF.

For the CDR3, the DNA is TGTGCCAGCAGCTTTAACAGGGGTCAAAACGAGCAGTACTTC. Protein sequence: CASSFNRGQNEQYF. The V call is TRBV7-2, the J call TRBJ2-7, with 7 nucleotides matching TRBD1. Germline V gene data show CDR1 as SGHTA and CDR2 as FQGNSA. V lost 3 bases and J lost 5; bases outside the gene matches: 7. The CDR3 runs to 14 residues.

The V gene is TRBV4-3, the J gene TRBJ2-5; 7 bases match TRBD2. CDR1 is LGHNA and CDR2 is YSLEER in the germline V gene. V lost 11 bases, J lost 4 bases, and 19 bases stayed unmatched. There are 16 residues in the CDR3. CDR3 DNA sequence: TGCGCCTCCTCGCCGGGCGGGGGTTTGACTGGAGAGACCCAGTACTTC. This sequence encodes CASSPGGGLTGETQYF.

In this sample, this clone turned up a few times. The CDR3 DNA reads TGTGCCAGCAGCCCGGGCCAGGGGGTCGAGCAGTACTTC. Protein: CASSPGQGVEQYF. The chain recombines TRBV7-6 with TRBJ2-7; 7 bases are a match to TRBD1. The CDR3 consists of 13 residues. Germline CDR1 reads SGHVS; CDR2 reads FNYEAQ. Unmatched junction bases numbered 7, after V lost 5 bases and J lost 6 bases. Full variable domain (remainder filled in from reference TRBV7-6 and TRBJ2-7): GAGVSQSPRYKVTKRGQDVALRCDPISGHVSLYWYRQALGQGPEFLTYFNYEAQQDKSGLPNDRFSAERPEGSISTLTIQRTEQRDSAMYRCASSPGQGVEQYFGPGTRLTVT.

The chain uses TRBV25-1 and TRBJ2-5, with no clear D. The end of the DNA fits TRBJ2-7 better, so the J call may be wrong. The CDR3 extends over 11 amino acids. The germline V gene encodes CDR1 MGHDK and CDR2 SYGVNS. CDR3 coding DNA: TGTGCCAGCAGTGAATCCTACGAGCAGTACTTC. It specifies CASSESYEQYF.

This CDR3 is CAISALTGSGDTQYF. The CDR3 nucleotides are TGTGCCATCAGTGCTCTTACCGGGAGCGGAGATACGCAGTATTTT. The chain couples TRBV10-3 to TRBJ2-3; a possible D gene is TRBD2 (6 bases). From germline, CDR1 is ENHRY and CDR2 SYGVKD. Deletions cut 4 bases from V and 5 bases from J, with 16 bases between. CDR3 size: 15 residues.